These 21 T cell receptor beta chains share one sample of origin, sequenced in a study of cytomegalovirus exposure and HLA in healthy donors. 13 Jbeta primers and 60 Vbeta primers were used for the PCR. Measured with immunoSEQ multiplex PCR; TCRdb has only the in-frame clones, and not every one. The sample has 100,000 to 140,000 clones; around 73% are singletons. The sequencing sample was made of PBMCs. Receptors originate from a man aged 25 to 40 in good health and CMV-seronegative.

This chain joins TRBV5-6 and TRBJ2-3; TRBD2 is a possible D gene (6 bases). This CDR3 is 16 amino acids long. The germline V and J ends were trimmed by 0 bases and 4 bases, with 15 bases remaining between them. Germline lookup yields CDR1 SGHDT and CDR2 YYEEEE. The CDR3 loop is CASSLAGGLRPDTQYF. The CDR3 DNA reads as TGTGCCAGCAGCTTGGCCGGGGGACTTAGGCCAGATACGCAGTATTTT.

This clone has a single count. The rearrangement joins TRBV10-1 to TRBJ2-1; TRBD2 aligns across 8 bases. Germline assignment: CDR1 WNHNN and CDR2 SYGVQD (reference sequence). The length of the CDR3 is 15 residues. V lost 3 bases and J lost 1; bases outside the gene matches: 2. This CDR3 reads CASSEGGGSYNEQFF. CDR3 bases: TGCGCCAGCAGTGAAGGCGGGGGGTCCTACAATGAGCAGTTCTTC.

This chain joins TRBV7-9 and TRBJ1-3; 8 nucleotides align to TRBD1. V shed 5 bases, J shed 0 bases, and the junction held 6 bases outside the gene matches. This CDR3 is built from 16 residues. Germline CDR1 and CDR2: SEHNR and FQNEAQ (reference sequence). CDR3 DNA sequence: TGTGCCAGCAGCCAGACAGGGGAAGGCTCTGGAAACACCATATATTTT. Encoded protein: CASSQTGEGSGNTIYF. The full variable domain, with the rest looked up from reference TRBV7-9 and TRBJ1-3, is DTGVSQNPRHKITKRGQNVTFRCDPISEHNRLYWYRQTLGQGPEFLTYFQNEAQLEKSRLLSDRFSAERPKGSFSTLEIQRTEQGDSAMYLCASSQTGEGSGNTIYFGEGSWLTVV.

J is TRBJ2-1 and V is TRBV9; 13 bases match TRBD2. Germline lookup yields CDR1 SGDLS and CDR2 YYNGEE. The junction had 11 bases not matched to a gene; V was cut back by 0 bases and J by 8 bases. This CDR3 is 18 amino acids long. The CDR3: CASSVETSGGPRTYEQFF. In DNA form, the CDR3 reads TGTGCCAGCAGCGTAGAGACTAGCGGGGGGCCGAGAACCTATGAGCAGTTCTTC. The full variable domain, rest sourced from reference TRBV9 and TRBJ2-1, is DSGVTQTPKHLITATGQRVTLRCSPRSGDLSVYWYQQSLDQGLQFLIQYYNGEERAKGNILERFSAQQFPDLHSELNLSSLELGDSALYFCASSVETSGGPRTYEQFFGPGTRLTVL.

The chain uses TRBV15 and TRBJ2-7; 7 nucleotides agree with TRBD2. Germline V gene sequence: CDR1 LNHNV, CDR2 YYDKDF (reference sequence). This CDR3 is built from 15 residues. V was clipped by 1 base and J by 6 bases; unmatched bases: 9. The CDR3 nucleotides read TGTGCCACCAGCAGAGGGTCCAGCGGGAACAGCGAGCAGTACTTC. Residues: CATSRGSSGNSEQYF.

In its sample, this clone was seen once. The CDR3: CASSEEAGGYNEQFF. The CDR3 bases are TGTGCCAGCAGTGAAGAAGCGGGGGGGTACAATGAGCAGTTCTTC. The chain uses TRBV6-1 and TRBJ2-1, with TRBD2 identical over 10 bases. The CDR3 runs 15 residues. V dropped 1 base and J dropped 4; count of bases not matched to a gene: 1. CDR1 is MNHNS, CDR2 SASEGT, per germline.

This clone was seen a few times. The CDR3 reads CASSSQGALSYNEQFF. CDR3 DNA: TGTGCCAGTAGTTCTCAGGGGGCTCTCTCCTACAATGAGCAGTTCTTC. This chain joins TRBV19 and TRBJ2-1; 8 nucleotides match TRBD1. Germline V lookup: CDR1 LNHDA, CDR2 SQIVND (reference sequence). There are 16 residues in the CDR3. V shed 5 bases and J 0 bases; nucleotides not matched to a gene: 6.

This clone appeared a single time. Here the CDR3 reads CAISEVRDNQPQHF. The CDR3 region has the DNA TGTGCCATCAGTGAAGTCAGGGACAATCAGCCCCAGCATTTT. This chain joins TRBV10-3 and TRBJ1-5; maybe TRBD1 (5 bases). The CDR3 consists of 14 residues. Germline V gene lookup returns CDR1 ENHRY and CDR2 SYGVKD. V was clipped by 3 bases and J by 3 bases, with 9 bases between them.

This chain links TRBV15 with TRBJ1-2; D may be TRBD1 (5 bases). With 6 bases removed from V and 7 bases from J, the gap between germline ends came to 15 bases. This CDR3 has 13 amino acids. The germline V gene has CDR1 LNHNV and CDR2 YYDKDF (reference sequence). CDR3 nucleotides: TGTGCCACCAGAGAGACGGCGGGGGGTGGCTACACCTTC. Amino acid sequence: CATRETAGGGYTF.

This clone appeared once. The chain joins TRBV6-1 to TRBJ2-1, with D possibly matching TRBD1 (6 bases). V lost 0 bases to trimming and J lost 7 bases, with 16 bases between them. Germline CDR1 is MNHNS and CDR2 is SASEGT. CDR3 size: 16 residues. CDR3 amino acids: CASSEAPAGERNEQFF. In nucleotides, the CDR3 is TGTGCCAGCAGTGAAGCGCCGGCAGGGGAGAGGAATGAGCAGTTCTTC.

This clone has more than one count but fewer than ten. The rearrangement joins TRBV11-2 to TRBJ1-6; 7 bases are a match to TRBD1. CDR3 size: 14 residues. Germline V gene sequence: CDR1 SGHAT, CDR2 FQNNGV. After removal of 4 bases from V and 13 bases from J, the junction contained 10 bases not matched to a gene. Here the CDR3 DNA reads TGTGCCAGCAGCTCCGACAGGGATGTTGATCCCCTCCACTTT. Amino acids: CASSSDRDVDPLHF.

The CDR3 reads CASSYNNQPQHF. CDR3 bases: TGTGCCAGCAGCTATAACAATCAGCCCCAGCATTTT. The chain employs TRBV7-8 and TRBJ1-5, with no clear D. With 4 bases removed from V and 3 bases from J, the gap between germline ends came to 4 bases. The CDR3 is 12 residues long. The germline gives CDR1 SGHVS, CDR2 FQNEAQ.

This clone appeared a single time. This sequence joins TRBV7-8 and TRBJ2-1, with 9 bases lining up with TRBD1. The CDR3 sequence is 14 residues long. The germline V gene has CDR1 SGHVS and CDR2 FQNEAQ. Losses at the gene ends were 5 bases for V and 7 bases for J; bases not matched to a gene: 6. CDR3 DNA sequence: TGTGCCAGCAGCGGGGGACAGGGTGGGAATGAGCAGTTCTTC. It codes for CASSGGQGGNEQFF.

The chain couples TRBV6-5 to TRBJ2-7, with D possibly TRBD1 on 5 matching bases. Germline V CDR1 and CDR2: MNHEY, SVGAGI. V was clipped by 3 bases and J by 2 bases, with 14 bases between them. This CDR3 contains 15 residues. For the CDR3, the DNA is TGTGCCAGCAGTTATCAGCCAACCAGGGCCTACGAGCAGTACTTC. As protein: CASSYQPTRAYEQYF.

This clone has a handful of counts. CDR3 amino acids: CASSYHLGGMNTEAFF. DNA of the CDR3: TGTGCCAGCAGTTACCATCTTGGAGGCATGAACACTGAAGCTTTCTTT. The gene calls are TRBV6-5 and TRBJ1-1; D gene uncertain. Germline values: CDR1 MNHEY, CDR2 SVGAGI. The CDR3 runs 16 residues. Trimming cost V 2 bases and J 0 bases, with 13 bases left between them.

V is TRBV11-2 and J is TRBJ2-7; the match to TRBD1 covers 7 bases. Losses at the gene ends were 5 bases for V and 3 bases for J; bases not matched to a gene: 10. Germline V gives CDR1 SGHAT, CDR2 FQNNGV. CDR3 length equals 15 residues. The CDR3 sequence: CASSPELQGFYEQYF. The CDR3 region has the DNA TGTGCCAGCAGCCCAGAGTTACAGGGGTTCTACGAGCAGTACTTC.

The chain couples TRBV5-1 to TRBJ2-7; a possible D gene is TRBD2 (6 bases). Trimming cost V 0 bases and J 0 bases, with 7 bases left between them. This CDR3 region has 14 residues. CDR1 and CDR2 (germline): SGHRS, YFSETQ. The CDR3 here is CASSLGDFSYEQYF. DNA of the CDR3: TGCGCCAGCAGCTTGGGGGACTTCTCCTACGAGCAGTACTTC.

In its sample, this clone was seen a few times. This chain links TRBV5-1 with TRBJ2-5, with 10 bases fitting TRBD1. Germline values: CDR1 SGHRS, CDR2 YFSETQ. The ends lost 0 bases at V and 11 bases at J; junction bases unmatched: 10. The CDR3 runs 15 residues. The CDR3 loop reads CASSLGQGALQEQYF. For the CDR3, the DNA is TGCGCCAGCAGCTTGGGACAGGGGGCGCTTCAGGAGCAGTACTTC.

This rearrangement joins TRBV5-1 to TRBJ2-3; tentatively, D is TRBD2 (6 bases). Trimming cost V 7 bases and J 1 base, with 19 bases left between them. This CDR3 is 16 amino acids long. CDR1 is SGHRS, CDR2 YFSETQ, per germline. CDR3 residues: CASERGLGGGTDTQYF. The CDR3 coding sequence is TGCGCCAGCGAGCGAGGGCTGGGGGGAGGCACAGATACGCAGTATTTT.

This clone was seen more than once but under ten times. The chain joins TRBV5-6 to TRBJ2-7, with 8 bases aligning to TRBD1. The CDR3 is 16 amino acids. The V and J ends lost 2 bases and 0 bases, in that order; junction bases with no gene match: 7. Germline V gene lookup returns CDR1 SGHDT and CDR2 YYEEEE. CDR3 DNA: TGTGCCAGCAGCTTCCGGACAGGGTCTAGCTCCTACGAGCAGTACTTC. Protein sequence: CASSFRTGSSSYEQYF. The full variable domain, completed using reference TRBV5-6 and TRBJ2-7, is DAGVTQSPTHLIKTRGQQVTLRCSPKSGHDTVSWYQQALGQGPQFIFQYYEEEERQRGNFPDRFSGHQFPNYSSELNVNALLLGDSALYLCASSFRTGSSSYEQYFGPGTRLTVT.

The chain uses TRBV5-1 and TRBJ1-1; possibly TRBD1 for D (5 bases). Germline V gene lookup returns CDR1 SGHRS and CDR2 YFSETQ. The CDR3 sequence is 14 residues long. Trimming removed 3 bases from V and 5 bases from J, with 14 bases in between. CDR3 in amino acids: CASSYWGGGTEAFF. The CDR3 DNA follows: TGCGCCAGCAGCTATTGGGGGGGAGGGACTGAAGCTTTCTTT.